These 25 T cell receptor beta chains were sequenced from one sample in a study of T cell responses to AZD1222 COVID-19 vaccine. Clones were read by immunoSEQ multiplex PCR, and TCRdb kept only the in-frame ones, dropping some. The sample includes 150,000 to 200,000 clones, approximately 86% seen only once; the top ten take approximately 8%. Here the sequenced sample was peripheral blood, taken on day 0 of AZD1222 vaccination. These receptors were collected from an adult in good health.

Comments on this clone: This CDR3 is missing its conserved last phenylalanine or tryptophan, likely due to a read error. The limits of the CDR3 on the DNA are not certain, so only TCRdb's listed CDR3 is given. The rearrangement links TRBV28 to TRBJ1-2; TRBD1, the D gene given by the table, was not confirmed from the DNA. The CDR3 is 10 amino acids in total, end residues counted. The germline CDR1 and CDR2 sequences are MDHEN and SYDVKM. This CDR3 is CASSGSGTVL.

J is TRBJ1-2 and V is TRBV10-1, with D perhaps TRBD1 (6 bases). The length of the CDR3 is 14 residues. The V and J ends lost 2 bases and 4 bases respectively, with 11 bases between them. Germline CDR1 is WNHNN and CDR2 is SYGVQD (reference sequence). The CDR3 nucleotides are TGCGCCAGCAGTGAGGCCGGGACACCCTATGGCTACACCTTC. Translated, it gives CASSEAGTPYGYTF.

This chain connects TRBV6-2 or TRBV6-3 to TRBJ1-5; 7 bases agree with TRBD1. Germline values: CDR1 MNHEY, CDR2 SVGEGT. This CDR3 region has 16 residues. J was trimmed by 4 bases and V by 6 bases; bases with no gene match: 12. CDR3 nucleotide sequence: TGTGCCAGCAGCCCTTGGCATGGGACAGAGAATCAGCCCCAGCATTTT. It translates to CASSPWHGTENQPQHF.

J is TRBJ1-2 and V is TRBV5-6; D gene uncertain. The CDR3 runs to 13 residues. Trimming cost V 0 bases and J 7 bases, with 10 bases left between them. Germline V gene sequence: CDR1 SGHDT, CDR2 YYEEEE. The CDR3, as DNA: TGTGCCAGCAGCTTGGAAACCGATGTTGGCTACACCTTC. This codes for CASSLETDVGYTF. The variable domain in full, with the rest retrieved from reference TRBV5-6 and TRBJ1-2, is DAGVTQSPTHLIKTRGQQVTLRCSPKSGHDTVSWYQQALGQGPQFIFQYYEEEERQRGNFPDRFSGHQFPNYSSELNVNALLLGDSALYLCASSLETDVGYTFGSGTRLTVV.

The V gene is TRBV30, the J gene TRBJ1-6; no firm D call. The CDR3 covers 15 residues. V lost 0 bases to trimming and J lost 7 bases, with 13 bases between them. The germline V gene has CDR1 GTSNPN and CDR2 SVGIG (reference sequence). The CDR3 DNA sequence: TGTGCCTGGAGTGTCCCCCCGATCGGAAATTCACCCCTCCACTTT. It is translated as CAWSVPPIGNSPLHF.

Here the CDR3 reads CASSLQVLQETQYF. CDR3 DNA: TGTGCCAGCAGCCTCCAGGTACTCCAAGAGACCCAGTACTTC. The V and J genes are TRBV7-2 and TRBJ2-5; D is unresolved. Between the trimmed V and J ends, which lost 5 bases and 1 base, there was a span of 11 bases. This CDR3 is 14 amino acids long. In germline, CDR1 is SGHTA, CDR2 FQGNSA.

The chain combines TRBV25-1 with TRBJ2-2, with a possible D match to TRBD1 (5 bases). Trimming cost V 4 bases and J 5 bases, with 8 bases left between them. This CDR3 contains 13 residues. Germline CDR1 is MGHDK and CDR2 is SYGVNS. The CDR3 here is CASSVQGTGELFF. The CDR3 region has the DNA TGTGCCAGCAGTGTTCAGGGAACCGGGGAGCTGTTTTTT.

V gene TRBV6-5 combines with J gene TRBJ1-5; 10 bases fit TRBD1. The V gene's germline CDR1 is MNHEY and CDR2 SVGAGI. The CDR3 runs to 14 residues. After removal of 6 bases from V and 8 bases from J, the junction contained 7 bases not matched to a gene. CDR3 sequence: CASRPGQGRKPQHF. DNA of the CDR3: TGTGCCAGCAGACCGGGACAGGGGAGGAAGCCCCAGCATTTT.

This chain connects TRBV5-5 to TRBJ2-7; D remains unclear. CDR1 and CDR2 (germline): SGHKS, YYEKEE (reference sequence). The CDR3 has 14 amino acids. V lost 0 bases and J lost 2, with 9 bases in between. CDR3 sequence (DNA): TGTGCCAGCAGCTTGGAGGTCACCACCTACGAGCAGTACTTC. Its translation: CASSLEVTTYEQYF.

This sequence joins TRBV18 and TRBJ1-4, with 8 nucleotides matching TRBD1. This CDR3 spans 14 amino acids. Germline loops: CDR1 KGHSH, CDR2 LQKENI. V gave up 3 bases and J gave up 3 bases; unmatched junction bases: 0. CDR3 nucleotide sequence: TGTGCCAGCTCACCGACAGGGGCTAATGAAAAACTGTTTTTT. It yields the protein CASSPTGANEKLFF.

This clone was picked up one time. The chain uses TRBV10-1 and TRBJ2-1; TRBD1 or TRBD2 may be the D gene (6 bases each). CDR1 is WNHNN and CDR2 is SYGVQD in the germline V gene (reference sequence). This CDR3 comprises 15 residues. Trimming removed 3 bases at V and 3 bases at J, with 12 bases between. The CDR3 bases are TGCGCCAGCAGTGAATTTAGGGGGGTCTACAATGAGCAGTTCTTC. It encodes CASSEFRGVYNEQFF.

The chain carries TRBV30 and TRBJ1-1; no firm D call. Trimming pared 5 bases from V and 1 base from J, leaving 5 bases between. CDR3 length: 11 amino acids. Germline CDR1 and CDR2: GTSNPN and SVGIG (reference sequence). The CDR3 spells CAWFRNTEAFF. CDR3 DNA sequence: TGTGCCTGGTTCAGGAACACTGAAGCTTTCTTT.

This clone has just one count. The rearrangement joins TRBV6-5 to TRBJ1-2; 7 nucleotides align to TRBD1. Germline assignment: CDR1 MNHEY and CDR2 SVGAGI. The CDR3 has 13 residues. Trimming removed 6 bases from V and 4 bases from J; junction bases left unmatched: 5. The CDR3 loop reads CASRMGQLYGYTF. CDR3 nucleotides: TGTGCCAGCAGGATGGGACAGCTCTATGGCTACACCTTC.

In its sample, this clone was seen once. V is TRBV18 and J is TRBJ1-1; 7 nucleotides align to TRBD1. The CDR3 length is 13 residues. The germline CDR1 and CDR2 sequences are KGHSH and LQKENI. V lost 4 bases to trimming and J lost 3 bases; unmatched junction nucleotides: 2. The DNA for the CDR3 is TGTGCCAGCTCACGCGACAGGGACACTGAAGCTTTCTTT. Its protein is CASSRDRDTEAFF.

This clone has only one observation. The chain has TRBV30 and TRBJ1-1; D may be TRBD1 (5 bases). The CDR3 extends over 11 amino acids. Germline loops: CDR1 GTSNPN, CDR2 SVGIG (reference sequence). V was clipped by 2 bases and J by 11 bases, with 12 bases between them. The CDR3 here is CAWSLGGSAFF. The DNA of the CDR3 is TGTGCCTGGAGTCTTGGGGGGTCGGCTTTCTTT. The full variable domain, with the rest looked up from reference TRBV30 and TRBJ1-1, is SQTIHQWPATLVQPVGSPLSLECTVEGTSNPNLYWYRQAAGRGLQLLFYSVGIGQISSEVPQNLSASRPQDRQFILSSKKLLLSDSGFYLCAWSLGGSAFFGQGTRLTVV.

This chain connects TRBV30 to TRBJ2-3; no definite D call. The CDR3 sequence is 14 residues long. V was pared by 4 bases and J by 2 bases, with 13 bases between. Germline-derived CDR1 and CDR2 are GTSNPN and SVGIG (reference sequence). CDR3 in amino acids: CAWTRDLLTDTQYF. Here the CDR3 DNA reads TGTGCCTGGACTCGAGACCTCCTCACAGATACGCAGTATTTT.

The V and J genes are TRBV19 and TRBJ1-6, with a possible D match to TRBD1 (6 bases). V was pared by 3 bases and J by 5 bases, with 11 bases between. This CDR3 spans 15 amino acids. The germline V gene has CDR1 LNHDA and CDR2 SQIVND (reference sequence). The CDR3: CASSMGDTNNSPLHF. The CDR3 DNA follows: TGTGCCAGTAGTATGGGGGACACAAATAATTCACCCCTCCACTTT.

The chain has TRBV4-1 and TRBJ1-1, with 7 nucleotides matching TRBD1. The V and J ends lost 5 bases and 9 bases, in that order; junction bases with no gene match: 6. The germline gives CDR1 MGHRA, CDR2 YSYEKL. CDR3 length: 12 amino acids. DNA of the CDR3: TGCGCCAGCAGCACACCAAGGGGGCAAGCTTTCTTT. Its protein product is CASSTPRGQAFF.

About this clone itself: Other DNA sequences within the sample encode an identical CDR3. The rearrangement joins TRBV28 to TRBJ1-1, with D uncertain. Germline CDR1 reads MDHEN; CDR2 reads SYDVKM. Between the trimmed V and J ends, which lost 5 bases and 1 base, there was a span of 5 bases. The CDR3 has 12 amino acids. The CDR3 nucleotides are TGTGCCAGCAGTACGGGGAACACTGAAGCTTTCTTT. Encoded protein: CASSTGNTEAFF.

This clone has only one observation. The V call is TRBV19, the J call TRBJ1-2; 9 nucleotides align to TRBD1. CDR1 and CDR2 (germline): LNHDA, SQIVND (reference sequence). The CDR3 runs to 17 residues. V shed 4 bases and J 3 bases; nucleotides not matched to a gene: 12. This CDR3 reads CASSNTRDRATDYGYTF. The CDR3 nucleotides are TGTGCCAGTAGTAACACGCGGGACAGGGCGACAGACTATGGCTACACCTTC.

The V and J genes are TRBV5-1 and TRBJ1-6; D remains ambiguous. CDR3 length equals 14 residues. Trimming took off 3 bases at V and 3 bases at J, with 7 bases between the two ends. Germline V CDR1 and CDR2: SGHRS, YFSETQ. CDR3 in DNA: TGCGCCAGCAGCTCGGGGATCTATAATTCACCCCTCCACTTT. Encoded protein: CASSSGIYNSPLHF.

This rearrangement joins TRBV6-5 to TRBJ2-2; 8 nucleotides align to TRBD1. Germline CDR1 MNHEY, CDR2 SVGAGI. This CDR3 is 13 amino acids long. The V gene end was trimmed by 6 bases and the J gene end by 4 bases; junction bases not matched to a gene: 1. CDR3 residues: CASRTGGTGELFF. The CDR3 DNA reads TGTGCCAGCAGAACAGGGGGCACCGGGGAGCTGTTTTTT.

The CDR3 spells CASSLAGAGYTEAFF. In nucleotides, the CDR3 is TGTGCCAGCAGCTTGGCTGGTGCCGGCTACACTGAAGCTTTCTTT. J is TRBJ1-1 and V is TRBV5-4; D gene uncertain. V lost 0 bases to trimming and J lost 3 bases, with 12 bases between them. This CDR3 is 15 amino acids long. Germline V gene lookup returns CDR1 SGHNT and CDR2 YYREEE (reference sequence).

This chain uses TRBV27 with TRBJ1-2, with TRBD1 matching over 7 bases. The CDR3 is made up of 16 amino acids. Germline values: CDR1 MNHEY, CDR2 SMNVEV (reference sequence). Trimming at V came to 5 bases and at J to 4 bases, leaving 13 bases not matched to a gene. This CDR3 is CASSRRDSKALYGYTF. For the CDR3, the DNA is TGTGCCAGCAGTAGGAGGGACAGCAAAGCCCTCTATGGCTACACCTTC.

The genes are TRBV28 and TRBJ1-3; TRBD1 aligns across 7 bases. CDR1 is MDHEN, CDR2 SYDVKM, per germline. V was clipped by 5 bases and J by 2 bases; unmatched bases: 6. The CDR3 is made up of 15 amino acids. The CDR3 reads CASSPQGGPGNTIYF. In DNA form, the CDR3 reads TGTGCCAGCAGTCCCCAAGGGGGCCCTGGAAACACCATATATTTT.